A single sample is the source of the 3 T cell receptor beta chains below, sequenced in a study of T cell clonality in common variable immunodeficiency. Libraries were prepared by immunoSEQ multiplex PCR; TCRdb keeps only in-frame clonotypes and omits some of them. The counts give about 64,000 clones, none of them seen only once; about 1.7% is held by the top ten. The sample taken for sequencing was peripheral blood mononuclear cells. All receptors derive from a person aged 18 to 70 in good health.

This clone was counted many times. The read falls 3 residues short of the CDR3 end, and the missing part is taken from the germline J gene. The V and J genes are TRBV6-2 or TRBV6-3 and TRBJ1-5, with 8 bases matching TRBD1. Germline V lookup: CDR1 MNHEY, CDR2 SVGEGT. The V gene end was trimmed by 5 bases and the J gene end by 6 bases; junction bases not matched to a gene: 3. CDR3 length equals 13 residues. The CDR3 reads CASSPGGGQPQHF. Partial CDR3 DNA: TGTGCCAGCAGTCCAGGGGGCGGTCAGCCC.

In its sample, this clone was seen many times. Read data end 3 residues before the CDR3 end; the end is taken from the germline J gene. The rearrangement uses TRBV7-3 and TRBJ2-1, with a possible D match to TRBD2 (5 bases). V was cut by 4 bases and J by 7 bases, with 14 bases left in between. The CDR3 is made up of 14 amino acids. The germline gives CDR1 SGHTA, CDR2 FQGTGA. The CDR3 loop is CASSSSTRGNEQFF. The sequenced CDR3 bases are TGTGCCAGCAGCTCGTCGACACGGGGAAATGAG.

This clone was counted ten times or more. The CDR3 goes on 3 residues after the read ends, and that part is filled in from the germline J gene. The rearrangement joins TRBV27 to TRBJ1-2; 7 bases align to TRBD1. V shed 5 bases and J 4 bases; nucleotides not matched to a gene: 10. Germline V gene data show CDR1 as MNHEY and CDR2 as SMNVEV (reference sequence). The CDR3 sequence is 15 residues long. The covered CDR3 bases are TGTGCCAGCAGTCCAGTCCTACAGGGGACCTATGGC. Protein product: CASSPVLQGTYG. The complete CDR3 protein is CASSPVLQGTYGYTF.